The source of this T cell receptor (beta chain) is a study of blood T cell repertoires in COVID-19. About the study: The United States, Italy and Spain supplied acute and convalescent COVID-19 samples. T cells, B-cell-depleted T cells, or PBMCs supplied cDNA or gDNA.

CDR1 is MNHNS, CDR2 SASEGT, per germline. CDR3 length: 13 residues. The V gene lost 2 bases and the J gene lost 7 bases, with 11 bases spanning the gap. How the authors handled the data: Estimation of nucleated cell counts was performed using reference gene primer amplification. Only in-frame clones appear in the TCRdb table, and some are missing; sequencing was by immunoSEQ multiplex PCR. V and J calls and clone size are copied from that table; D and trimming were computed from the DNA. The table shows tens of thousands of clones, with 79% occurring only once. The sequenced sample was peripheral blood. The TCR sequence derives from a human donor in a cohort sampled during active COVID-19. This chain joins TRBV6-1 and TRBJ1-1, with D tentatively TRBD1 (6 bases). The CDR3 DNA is TGTGCCAGCAGTGAAACCCTGGACAGTGAAGCTTTCTTT. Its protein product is CASSETLDSEAFF.